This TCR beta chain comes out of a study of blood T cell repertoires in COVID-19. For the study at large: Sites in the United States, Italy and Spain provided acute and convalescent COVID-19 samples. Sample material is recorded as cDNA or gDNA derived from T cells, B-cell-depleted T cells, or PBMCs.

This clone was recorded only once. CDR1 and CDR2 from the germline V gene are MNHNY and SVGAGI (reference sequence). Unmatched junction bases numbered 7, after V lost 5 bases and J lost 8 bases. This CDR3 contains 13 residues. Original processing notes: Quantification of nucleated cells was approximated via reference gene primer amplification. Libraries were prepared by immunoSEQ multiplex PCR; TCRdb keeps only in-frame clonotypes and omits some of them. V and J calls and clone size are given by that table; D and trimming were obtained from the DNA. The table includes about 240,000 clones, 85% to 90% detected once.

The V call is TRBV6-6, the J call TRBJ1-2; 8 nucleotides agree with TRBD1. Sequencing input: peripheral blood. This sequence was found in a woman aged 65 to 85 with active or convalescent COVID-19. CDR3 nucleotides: TGTGCCAGCAGTCCAGGGGGCGCTGGGGGCTACACCTTC. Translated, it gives CASSPGGAGGYTF.